This T cell receptor (beta chain) was obtained from a study of tumor and adjacent non-tumor tissue in lung cancer. On the study more broadly: On average, productive TCRbeta reads reached roughly 4.2 million per sample. General study points: Compared with tumor, normal lung showed significantly lower TCR diversity. In normal lung, the top 100 clones were significantly more dominant than in tumor. Tumor TCR diversity, when higher, was linked to shorter survival.

RNA was extracted from bulk tissue without any cell sorting. For this clonotype: Its antigen is unknown.

Germline trimming cut 7 bases from V and 8 bases from J; bases unmatched to any gene: 27. Germline-derived CDR1 and CDR2 are ENHRY and SYGVKD. This CDR3 is built from 19 residues. Three rounds of nested PCR, following a modified ARM-PCR protocol, produced the TCRbeta library. TCRdb re-called the multiplex PCR reads with MiXCR, one entry per CDR3 protein. The table includes 90,000 to 130,000 distinct CDR3 sequences, approximately 80% detected once. The sequence was collected from a man between 65 and 85 years old with non-small cell lung cancer. Sequencing was carried out using lung tumor tissue. V gene TRBV10-3 combines with J gene TRBJ2-5; 8 bases map to TRBD2. CDR3 sequence reads: CAINARPSTSVIAVETQYF. The CDR3 bases are TGTGCCATCAATGCTCGTCCTTCGACTAGCGTAATTGCGGTGGAAACCCAGTACTTC.